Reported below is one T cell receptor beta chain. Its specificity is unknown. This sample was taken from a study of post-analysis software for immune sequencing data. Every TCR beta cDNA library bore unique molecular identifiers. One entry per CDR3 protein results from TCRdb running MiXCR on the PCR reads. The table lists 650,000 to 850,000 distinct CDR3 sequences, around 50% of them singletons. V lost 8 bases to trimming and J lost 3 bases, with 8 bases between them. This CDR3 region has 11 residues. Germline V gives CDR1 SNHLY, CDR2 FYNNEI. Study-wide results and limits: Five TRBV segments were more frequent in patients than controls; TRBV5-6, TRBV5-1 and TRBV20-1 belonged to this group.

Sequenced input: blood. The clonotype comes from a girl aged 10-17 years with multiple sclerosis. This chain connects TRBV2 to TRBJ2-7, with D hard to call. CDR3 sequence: CASAPNYEQYF. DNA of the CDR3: TGTGCCAGCGCCCCCAACTACGAGCAGTACTTC.